This T cell receptor beta chain was retrieved from a study of CD8 T cells in Susac syndrome. When the RNA was reverse transcribed, random hexamers were used with an input of about 0.45 to 1 ug. It was immunoSEQ multiplex PCR that amplified TCR beta CDR3 across 54 Vbeta and 13 Jbeta. One entry per CDR3 protein results from TCRdb running MiXCR on the immunoSEQ multiplex PCR reads. Among around 45,000 distinct CDR3 sequences listed, nearly 95% were seen once. CD8+ and CD4+ T cells taken from blood had their TCR beta sequenced. Controls matched for sex and age were healthy donors. Bulk CD8+ and CD4+ cells came from magnetic negative isolation; CD8+ TEMRA by FACS. This CDR3 comprises 15 residues. The J segment lost 4 bases and the V segment lost 4 bases, leaving 4 bases of the junction unmatched. Germline V CDR1 and CDR2: SGHVS, FNYEAQ.

The source of this sequence is a human donor in good health. The source material was CD8+ T cells from PBMCs. V usage is TRBV7-6 and J usage is TRBJ2-3; TRBD2 agrees at 11 bases. CDR3 sequence: CASSYTSGRADTQYF. The DNA of the CDR3 is TGTGCCAGCAGCTACACTAGCGGGAGAGCAGATACGCAGTATTTT.